The rows below give T cell receptor beta chains drawn from one sample of a study of Siglec-9 on CD8 T cells in melanoma. Measured with immunoSEQ multiplex PCR; TCRdb has only the in-frame clones, and not every one. The data contain 25,000 to 30,000 clones, more than 80% of them singletons. The sequencing input was Siglec-9- CD8+ T cells sorted from blood. The receptor set was obtained from a human donor in good health. The CDR3 runs from the conserved cysteine through the conserved F or W. A D gene is named only where the DNA matches it firmly. Rows may omit the clone size; those that give it use once, few, many or a size class.

size,V,D,J,length,DNA,CDR3
NA,TRBV11-2,TRBD1,TRBJ2-3,15,TGTGCCAGCAGCTTGGACAGGGCGAGCACAGATACGCAGTATTTT,CASSLDRASTDTQYF
NA,TRBV5-6,NA,TRBJ1-1,16,TGTGCCAGCAGCTTGAGACCCTGGGGGAAGAACACTGAAGCTTTCTTT,CASSLRPWGKNTEAFF
NA,TRBV5-4,NA,TRBJ1-1,13,TGTGCCAGCAAGATACAGGGTAACACTGAAGCTTTCTTT,CASKIQGNTEAFF
few,TRBV10-3,TRBD1,TRBJ1-1,12,TGTGCCAGCGGGACAGGGGGCACTGAAGCTTTCTTT,CASGTGGTEAFF
NA,TRBV7-6,NA,TRBJ1-1,15,TGTGCCAGCAGCCTAAGCAGATCTTCCAACACTGAAGCTTTCTTT,CASSLSRSSNTEAFF
NA,TRBV7-9,NA,TRBJ2-4,16,TGTGCCAGCAGCTCCCCCTCAGGTACAGCCAAAAACATTCAGTACTTC,CASSSPSGTAKNIQYF
once,TRBV25-1,NA,TRBJ2-1,14,TGTGCCAGCAGTGTCCCGGGATCCTACAATGAGCAGTTCTTC,CASSVPGSYNEQFF
NA,TRBV5-1,NA,TRBJ1-1,15,TGCGCCAGCAGCTTGGCCCGGGGAGGGAACACTGAAGCTTTCTTT,CASSLARGGNTEAFF
once,TRBV29-1,NA,TRBJ2-7,13,TGCAGCGTTGCTGGCGGAACCACCTACGAGCAGTACTTC,CSVAGGTTYEQYF
NA,TRBV27,NA,TRBJ1-2,16,TGTGCCAGCAGTTTATTAAGAAGGGGAAAGGCGGATGGCTACACCTTC,CASSLLRRGKADGYTF
NA,TRBV23-1,TRBD1,TRBJ1-2,22,TGCGCCAGCAGTCCCAATACAATGCGCCTACAGGGGGCTCGGGCACCTAGCTATGGCTACACCTTC,CASSPNTMRLQGARAPSYGYTF
NA,TRBV6-1,TRBD1,TRBJ2-2,13,TGTGCCAGCGGACAGGGGGGCACCGGGGAGCTGTTTTTT,CASGQGGTGELFF
NA,TRBV9,TRBD1,TRBJ2-4,12,TGTGCCAGCAGAGGACAGGGGGACATTCAGTACTTC,CASRGQGDIQYF
once,TRBV25-1,NA,TRBJ2-1,15,TGTGCCAGCAGTGAACGGAGAGTCTCCTACAATGAGCAGTTCTTC,CASSERRVSYNEQFF
NA,TRBV10-3,NA,TRBJ2-5,16,TGTGCCATCAGTGAGAGACGCCCAGTGACCGAAGAGACCCAGTACTTC,CAISERRPVTEETQYF
NA,TRBV4-2,NA,TRBJ2-7,14,TGTGCCAGCAGCCAAGTGAAGAGCCCCTACGAGCAGTACTTC,CASSQVKSPYEQYF
NA,TRBV6-1,NA,TRBJ1-3,16,TGTGCCAGCAGTGAGGGGCAGGGAGTCTCTGGAAACACCATATATTTT,CASSEGQGVSGNTIYF
NA,TRBV5-8,TRBD1,TRBJ1-5,14,TGTGCCAGCAGCTTGGGCCAGGGGGGCCAGCCCCAGCATTTT,CASSLGQGGQPQHF
once,TRBV6-1,TRBD1,TRBJ1-4,15,TGTGCCAGCGGGTTAACGGACAGGGTGAATGAAAAACTGTTTTTT,CASGLTDRVNEKLFF
NA,TRBV6-1,NA,TRBJ1-5,14,TGTGCCAGCAGTGATTCGGGGGGCAATCAGCCCCAGCATTTT,CASSDSGGNQPQHF
NA,TRBV5-5,NA,TRBJ2-7,16,TGTGCCAGCAGCACGCATTGGGCGGAGAGCTCCTACGAGCAGTACTTC,CASSTHWAESSYEQYF
NA,TRBV10-1,NA,TRBJ2-1,18,TGCGCCAGCAGTGCATCGCACTCTGTACCCAAATCCTACAATGAGCAGTTCTTC,CASSASHSVPKSYNEQFF
NA,TRBV7-3,NA,TRBJ2-3,13,TGTGCCAGCTCGGCATTTATCAGAGATACGCAGTATTTT,CASSAFIRDTQYF
NA,TRBV30,TRBD1,TRBJ2-5,13,TGTGCCTGGAGTGTTCAGGGGGAAGAGACCCAGTACTTC,CAWSVQGEETQYF
NA,TRBV15,NA,TRBJ1-4,13,TGTGCCACCAGCAGAGTAGGGAATGAAAAACTGTTTTTT,CATSRVGNEKLFF
once,TRBV29-1,NA,TRBJ2-7,11,TGCAGCGTTGCGGGATCCTACGAGCAGTACTTC,CSVAGSYEQYF